This TCR beta chain is from a study of blood T cell repertoires in COVID-19. Recruitment covered 20 to 25 US areas and drew participants whose ages spanned about 18 to 89 years. Data came from immunoSEQ multiplex PCR; TCRdb stores just in-frame clones and leaves some out. Among about 280,000 clones listed, roughly 87% were seen once. The material sequenced was PBMCs or T cells enriched from blood (not recorded which). The sequence derives from a woman aged 30 to 39 who had recovered from COVID-19.

CDR3 nucleotides: TGTGCCAGTAGTCGGACTAACAATGAGCAGTTCTTC. Its translation: CASSRTNNEQFF. This sequence joins TRBV19 and TRBJ2-1; D may be TRBD2 (6 bases). V was clipped by 5 bases and J by 5 bases, with 7 bases between them. The CDR3 is 12 amino acids. The germline gives CDR1 LNHDA, CDR2 SQIVND (reference sequence).